Listed here are 14 T cell receptor beta chains from one sample, sequenced in a study of cytomegalovirus exposure and HLA in healthy donors. Both 60 Vbeta primers and 13 Jbeta primers went into the PCR. The method was immunoSEQ multiplex PCR; TCRdb's version includes in-frame clones alone and lacks a portion of them. The sample yields about 230,000 clones, roughly 81% seen once. The sequenced sample consisted of PBMCs. The origin of the receptors is a girl aged 2 to 9 in good health and CMV-seronegative.

The chain couples TRBV5-1 to TRBJ2-7, with 7 positions matching TRBD1. This CDR3 is 15 amino acids long. The germline gives CDR1 SGHRS, CDR2 YFSETQ. The junction had 8 bases not matched to a gene; V was cut back by 4 bases and J by 1 base. The chain's CDR3 is CASSPGTAISYEQYF. DNA for the CDR3: TGCGCCAGCAGCCCCGGGACAGCGATTTCCTACGAGCAGTACTTC.

The CDR3 DNA reads as TGTGCCACCAACAGGGGGAGTCGTGAAAAACTGTTTTTT. It translates to CATNRGSREKLFF. The chain couples TRBV15 to TRBJ1-4, with 8 bases lining up with TRBD1. J gave up 7 bases and V 7 bases, and 5 bases lay outside the gene matches. The germline CDR1 and CDR2 sequences are LNHNV and YYDKDF (reference sequence). This CDR3 region has 13 residues.

The chain's CDR3 is CASLREGQGGQPQHF. In DNA form, the CDR3 reads TGTGCCAGCCTCCGTGAAGGACAGGGGGGTCAGCCCCAGCATTTT. The chain is built from TRBV2 and TRBJ1-5; 10 nucleotides match TRBD1. V lost 8 bases, J lost 6 bases, and 10 bases stayed unmatched. Germline assignment: CDR1 SNHLY and CDR2 FYNNEI. CDR3 length equals 15 residues.

This clone was counted only a few times. The chain has TRBV4-1 and TRBJ1-2, with D possibly being TRBD1 (5 bases). This CDR3 is built from 13 residues. The V and J ends lost 1 base and 5 bases respectively, with 8 bases between them. The germline V gene encodes CDR1 MGHRA and CDR2 YSYEKL. CDR3 DNA sequence: TGCGCCAGCAGCCAAGTCGGGGGATATGGCTACACCTTC. Protein sequence: CASSQVGGYGYTF.

The rearrangement joins TRBV30 to TRBJ1-3; D might be TRBD1 (6 bases). The CDR3 spans 14 residues. Germline V gene data show CDR1 as GTSNPN and CDR2 as SVGIG (reference sequence). V was clipped by 0 bases and J by 6 bases, with 12 bases between them. CDR3 residues: CAWSVAGALNTIYF. The CDR3 DNA follows: TGTGCCTGGAGTGTAGCGGGGGCGCTAAACACCATATATTTT.

The V and J genes are TRBV7-2 and TRBJ2-7; maybe TRBD1 (6 bases). Trimming removed 5 bases at V and 2 bases at J, with 16 bases between. Germline V gene data show CDR1 as SGHTA and CDR2 as FQGNSA. The CDR3 consists of 15 residues. CDR3 loop: CASSATSGAPYEQYF. The CDR3, as DNA: TGTGCCAGCAGCGCAACCTCAGGGGCCCCCTACGAGCAGTACTTC.

Concerning this clone: The same CDR3 is also encoded by other DNA sequences in this sample. The chain joins TRBV5-1 to TRBJ2-3; 16 bases line up with TRBD2. The junction had 1 base not matched to a gene; V was cut back by 0 bases and J by 0 bases. The germline V gene encodes CDR1 SGHRS and CDR2 YFSETQ. This CDR3 region has 18 residues. The DNA of the CDR3 is TGCGCCAGCAGCTTGGGGGGACTAGCGGGGGGGAGCACAGATACGCAGTATTTT. Its translation is CASSLGGLAGGSTDTQYF.

The chain employs TRBV4-2 and TRBJ2-7; D unresolved. Germline V CDR1 and CDR2: LGHNA, YNFKEQ. The ends were cut back, 0 bases at V and 0 bases at J, with 6 bases in the middle. This CDR3 is built from 14 residues. In nucleotides, the CDR3 is TGTGCCAGCAGCCAAGAGAGGAACTCCTACGAGCAGTACTTC. Translation: CASSQERNSYEQYF.

The chain combines TRBV6-1 with TRBJ1-1, with a possible D match to TRBD1 (5 bases). V lost 6 bases and J 0 bases, leaving 8 bases between the germline ends. Germline V CDR1 and CDR2: MNHNS, SASEGT. The CDR3 is 13 residues long. The CDR3 is CASRGAVNTEAFF. CDR3 DNA sequence: TGTGCCAGCAGAGGGGCGGTGAACACTGAAGCTTTCTTT.

The J gene is TRBJ2-7, the V gene TRBV9; TRBD2 matches at 9 bases. The junction had 4 bases not matched to a gene; V was cut back by 3 bases and J by 3 bases. The CDR3 is 14 amino acids. Germline V lookup: CDR1 SGDLS, CDR2 YYNGEE. The CDR3 region is CASSAGTSFYEQYF. In nucleotides, the CDR3 is TGTGCCAGCAGCGCAGGGACTAGCTTCTACGAGCAGTACTTC.

The genes are TRBV27 and TRBJ1-1; TRBD1 might be the D (5 bases). CDR3 size: 14 residues. Trimming took 5 bases from V and 0 from J, leaving 10 bases between them. Germline-derived CDR1 and CDR2 are MNHEY and SMNVEV (reference sequence). Written as DNA, the CDR3 is TGTGCCAGCAGTAAGGGACTCTTGAACACTGAAGCTTTCTTT. Translated: CASSKGLLNTEAFF.

This chain uses TRBV2 with TRBJ2-2, with TRBD2 identical over 9 bases. Germline loops: CDR1 SNHLY, CDR2 FYNNEI. With 7 bases clipped from V and 6 bases from J, the junction kept 15 bases outside the gene matches. The CDR3 is made up of 17 amino acids. As DNA, the CDR3 is TGTGCCAGCAACGGGGGGAAGGGACTAGCATATCCCGGGGAGCTGTTTTTT. Translated: CASNGGKGLAYPGELFF.

The chain links TRBV30 to TRBJ2-6, with D tentatively TRBD2 (6 bases). Germline values: CDR1 GTSNPN, CDR2 SVGIG (reference sequence). The CDR3 has 14 residues. V was pared by 4 bases and J by 3 bases, with 10 bases between. CDR3 amino acids: CAWMDGSGANVLTF. The CDR3 nucleotides read TGTGCCTGGATGGACGGGAGTGGGGCCAACGTCCTGACTTTC.

The chain joins TRBV4-1 to TRBJ2-5, with D tentatively TRBD1 (5 bases). The V and J ends lost 4 bases and 2 bases respectively, with 8 bases between them. CDR3 length: 13 amino acids. The germline CDR1 and CDR2 sequences are MGHRA and YSYEKL. CDR3 loop: CASSRSGQETQYF. The CDR3 region has the DNA TGCGCCAGCAGCCGGTCAGGGCAAGAGACCCAGTACTTC.